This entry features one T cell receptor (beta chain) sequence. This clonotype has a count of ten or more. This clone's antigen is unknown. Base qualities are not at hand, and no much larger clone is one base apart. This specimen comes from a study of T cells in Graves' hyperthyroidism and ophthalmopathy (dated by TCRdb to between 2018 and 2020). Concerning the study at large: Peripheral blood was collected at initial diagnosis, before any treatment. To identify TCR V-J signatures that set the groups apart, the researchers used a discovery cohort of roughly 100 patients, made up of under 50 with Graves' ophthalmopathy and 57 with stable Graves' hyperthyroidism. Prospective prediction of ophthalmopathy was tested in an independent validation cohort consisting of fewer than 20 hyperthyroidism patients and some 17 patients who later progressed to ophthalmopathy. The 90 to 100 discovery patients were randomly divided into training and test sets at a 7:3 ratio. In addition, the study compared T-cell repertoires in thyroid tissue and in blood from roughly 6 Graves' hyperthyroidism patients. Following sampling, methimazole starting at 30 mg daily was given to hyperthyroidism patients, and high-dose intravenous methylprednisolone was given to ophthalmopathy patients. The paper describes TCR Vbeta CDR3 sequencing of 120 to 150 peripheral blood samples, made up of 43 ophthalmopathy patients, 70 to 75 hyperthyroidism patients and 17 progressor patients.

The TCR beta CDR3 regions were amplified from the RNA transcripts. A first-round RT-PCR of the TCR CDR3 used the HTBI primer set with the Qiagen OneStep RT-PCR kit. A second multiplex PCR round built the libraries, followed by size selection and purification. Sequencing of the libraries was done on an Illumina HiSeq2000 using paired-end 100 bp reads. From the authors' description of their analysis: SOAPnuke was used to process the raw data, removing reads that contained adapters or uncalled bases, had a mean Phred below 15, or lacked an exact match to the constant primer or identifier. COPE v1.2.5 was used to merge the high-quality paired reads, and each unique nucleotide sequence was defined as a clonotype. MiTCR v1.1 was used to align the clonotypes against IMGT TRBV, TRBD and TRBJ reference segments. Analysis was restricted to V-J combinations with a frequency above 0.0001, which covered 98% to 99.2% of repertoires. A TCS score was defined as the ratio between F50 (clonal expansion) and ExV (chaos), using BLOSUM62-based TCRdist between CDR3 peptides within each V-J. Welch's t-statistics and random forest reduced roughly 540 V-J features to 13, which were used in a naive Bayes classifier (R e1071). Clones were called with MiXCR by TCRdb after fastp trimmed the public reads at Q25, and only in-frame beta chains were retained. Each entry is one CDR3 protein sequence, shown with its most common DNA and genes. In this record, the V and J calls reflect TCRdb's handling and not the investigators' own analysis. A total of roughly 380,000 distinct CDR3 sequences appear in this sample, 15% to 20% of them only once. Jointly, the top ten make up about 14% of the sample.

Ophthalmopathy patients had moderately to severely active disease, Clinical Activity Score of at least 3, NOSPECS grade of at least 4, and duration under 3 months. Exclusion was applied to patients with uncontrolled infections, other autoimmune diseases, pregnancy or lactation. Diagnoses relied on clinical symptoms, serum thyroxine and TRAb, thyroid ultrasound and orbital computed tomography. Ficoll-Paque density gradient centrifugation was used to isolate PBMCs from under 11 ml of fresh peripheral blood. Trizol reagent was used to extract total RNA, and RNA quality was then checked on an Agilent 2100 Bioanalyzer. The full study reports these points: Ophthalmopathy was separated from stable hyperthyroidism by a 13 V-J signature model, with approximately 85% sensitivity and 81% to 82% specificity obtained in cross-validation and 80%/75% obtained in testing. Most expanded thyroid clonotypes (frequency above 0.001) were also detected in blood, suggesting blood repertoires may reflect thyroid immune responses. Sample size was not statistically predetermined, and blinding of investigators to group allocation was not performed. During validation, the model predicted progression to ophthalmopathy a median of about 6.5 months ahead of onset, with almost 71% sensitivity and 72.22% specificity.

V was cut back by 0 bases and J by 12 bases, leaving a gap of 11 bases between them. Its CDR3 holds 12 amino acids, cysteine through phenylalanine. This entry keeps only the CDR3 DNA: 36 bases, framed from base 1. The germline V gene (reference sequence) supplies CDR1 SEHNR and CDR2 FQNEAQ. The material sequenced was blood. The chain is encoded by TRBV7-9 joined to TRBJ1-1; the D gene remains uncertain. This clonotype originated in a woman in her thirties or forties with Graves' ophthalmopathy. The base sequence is TGTGCCAGCAGCTTAGCGGATCGACGGACTTTCTTT. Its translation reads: CASSLADRRTFF.